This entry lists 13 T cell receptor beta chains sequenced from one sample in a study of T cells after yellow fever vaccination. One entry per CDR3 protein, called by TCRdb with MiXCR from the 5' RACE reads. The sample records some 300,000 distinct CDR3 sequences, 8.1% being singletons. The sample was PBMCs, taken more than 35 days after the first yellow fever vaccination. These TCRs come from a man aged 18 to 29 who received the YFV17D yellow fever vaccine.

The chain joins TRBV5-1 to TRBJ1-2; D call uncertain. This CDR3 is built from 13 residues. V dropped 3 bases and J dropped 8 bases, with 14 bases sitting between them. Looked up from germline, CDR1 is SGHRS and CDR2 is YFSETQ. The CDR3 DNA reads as TGCGCCAGCAGCTCGGCGGGCCCTGACGGCTACACCTTC. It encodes CASSSAGPDGYTF.

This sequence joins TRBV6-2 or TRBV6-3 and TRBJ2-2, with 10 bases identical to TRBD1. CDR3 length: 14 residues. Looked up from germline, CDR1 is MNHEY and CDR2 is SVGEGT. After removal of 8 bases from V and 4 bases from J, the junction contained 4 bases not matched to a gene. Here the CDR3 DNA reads TGTGCCAGCTCCGGGACAGGGGCCACCGGGGAGCTGTTTTTT. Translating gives CASSGTGATGELFF.

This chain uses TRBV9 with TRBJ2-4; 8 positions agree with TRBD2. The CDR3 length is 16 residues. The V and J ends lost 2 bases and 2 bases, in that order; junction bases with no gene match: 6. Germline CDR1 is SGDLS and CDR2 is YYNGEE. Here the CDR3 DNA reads TGTGCCAGCAGCGTTAGCGGGGAGCAATCCAAAAACATTCAGTACTTC. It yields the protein CASSVSGEQSKNIQYF.

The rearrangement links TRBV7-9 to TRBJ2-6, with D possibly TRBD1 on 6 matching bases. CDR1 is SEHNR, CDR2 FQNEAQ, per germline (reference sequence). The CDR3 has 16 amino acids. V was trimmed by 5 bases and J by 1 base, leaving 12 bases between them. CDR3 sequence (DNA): TGTGCCAGCAGCCCCTGGCAGGGGTCTGGGGCCAACGTCCTGACTTTC. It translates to CASSPWQGSGANVLTF.

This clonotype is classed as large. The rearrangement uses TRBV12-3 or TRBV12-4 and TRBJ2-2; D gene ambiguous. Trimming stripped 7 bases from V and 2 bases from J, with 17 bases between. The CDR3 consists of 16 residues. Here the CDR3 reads CASTHLRNINTGELFF. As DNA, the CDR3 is TGTGCCAGCACACACCTTCGGAACATCAACACCGGGGAGCTGTTTTTT.

The CDR3 region is CASSQLAGTLTDTQYF. The CDR3 nucleotides read TGTGCCAGCAGCCAACTAGCGGGGACGCTCACAGATACGCAGTATTTT. The V call is TRBV7-9, the J call TRBJ2-3, with 10 bases lining up with TRBD2. Trimming took 5 bases from V and 2 from J; bases not matched to a gene: 7. Germline assignment: CDR1 SEHNR and CDR2 FQNEAQ (reference sequence). The CDR3 has 16 amino acids.

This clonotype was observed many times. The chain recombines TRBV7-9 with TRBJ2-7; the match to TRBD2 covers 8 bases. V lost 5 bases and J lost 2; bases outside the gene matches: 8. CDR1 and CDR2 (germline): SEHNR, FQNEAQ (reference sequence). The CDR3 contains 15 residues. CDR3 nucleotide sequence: TGTGCCAGCAGCCCAGTCTTGCGGGGGGCCTACGAGCAGTACTTC. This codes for CASSPVLRGAYEQYF.

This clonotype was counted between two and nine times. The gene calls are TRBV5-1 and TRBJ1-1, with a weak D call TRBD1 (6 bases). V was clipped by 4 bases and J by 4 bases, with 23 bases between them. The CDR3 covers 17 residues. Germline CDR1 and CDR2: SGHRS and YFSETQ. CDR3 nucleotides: TGCGCCAGCAGCCCGTCCGGGACACTCATTTTTGGCACTGAAGCTTTCTTT. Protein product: CASSPSGTLIFGTEAFF.

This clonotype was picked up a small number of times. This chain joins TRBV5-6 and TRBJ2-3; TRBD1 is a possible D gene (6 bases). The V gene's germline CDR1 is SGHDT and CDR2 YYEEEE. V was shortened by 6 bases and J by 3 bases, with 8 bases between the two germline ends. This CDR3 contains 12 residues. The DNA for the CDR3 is TGTGCCAGCACCCAGGGGACAGATACGCAGTATTTT. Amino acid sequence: CASTQGTDTQYF. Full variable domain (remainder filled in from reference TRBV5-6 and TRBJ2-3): DAGVTQSPTHLIKTRGQQVTLRCSPKSGHDTVSWYQQALGQGPQFIFQYYEEEERQRGNFPDRFSGHQFPNYSSELNVNALLLGDSALYLCASTQGTDTQYFGPGTRLTVL.

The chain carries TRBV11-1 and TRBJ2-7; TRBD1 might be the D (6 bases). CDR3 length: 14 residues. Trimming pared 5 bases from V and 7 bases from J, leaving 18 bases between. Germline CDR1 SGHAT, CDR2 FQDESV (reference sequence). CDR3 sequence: CASSPWGPEEEQYV. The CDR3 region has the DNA TGTGCCAGCAGCCCGTGGGGGCCCGAGGAAGAGCAGTACGTC.

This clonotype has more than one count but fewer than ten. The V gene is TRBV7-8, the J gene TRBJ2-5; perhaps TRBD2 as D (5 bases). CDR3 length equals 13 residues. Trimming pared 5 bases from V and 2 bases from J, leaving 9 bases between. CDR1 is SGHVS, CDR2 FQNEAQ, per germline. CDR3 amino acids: CASSPVAQETQYF. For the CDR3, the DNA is TGTGCCAGCAGCCCCGTAGCGCAAGAGACCCAGTACTTC.

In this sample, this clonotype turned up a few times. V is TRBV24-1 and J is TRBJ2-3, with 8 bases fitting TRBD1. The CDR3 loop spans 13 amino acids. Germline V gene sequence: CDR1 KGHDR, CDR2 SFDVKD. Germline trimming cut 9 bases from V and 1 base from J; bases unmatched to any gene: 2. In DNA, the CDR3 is TGTGCCACCGAGGGACAGGGCACAGATACGCAGTATTTT. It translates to CATEGQGTDTQYF.

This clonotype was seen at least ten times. CDR3 coding DNA: TGCAGCGTCCCCCTGGGCGGTGGAGCCAATGAGCAGTTCTTC. This codes for CSVPLGGGANEQFF. V gene TRBV29-1 combines with J gene TRBJ2-1; D gene ambiguous. Germline lookup yields CDR1 SQVTM and CDR2 ANQGSEA. The CDR3 contains 14 residues. V lost 6 bases, J lost 6 bases, and 18 bases lay in between.